These 30 T cell receptor beta chains originate from one sample sequenced in a study of blood T cell repertoires in COVID-19 (dated by TCRdb to between 2020 and 2021). Libraries were constructed by the immunoSEQ multiplex PCR assay. Imported from immuneACCESS, the table was reduced by TCRdb to in-frame sequences with V and J called. These copies leave out some clones; in studies compared against another copy, an unresolved V gene accounts for under half, and the cause of the remainder is not known. The table for this sample lists approximately 91,000 clones; around 80% of them were counted only once. The top ten constitute around a quarter of the sample. Sequenced: peripheral blood. The source is a man in his 70s with acute or convalescent COVID-19.

The V and J genes are TRBV28 and TRBJ1-2; unclear D gene. The V end lost 5 bases, the J end lost 8 bases, and 15 bases lay between the germline ends. The germline V gene encodes CDR1 MDHEN and CDR2 SYDVKM. The CDR3 covers 13 residues. For the CDR3, the DNA is TGTGCCAGCAGTCCCGCGGGGTTAGGAGGCTACACCTTC. Its protein is CASSPAGLGGYTF.

The CDR3 DNA is TGTGCCAGCAGTGGGACTCTAAACACCGGGGAGCTGTTTTTT. It yields the protein CASSGTLNTGELFF. This sequence joins TRBV2 and TRBJ2-2; TRBD2 is a possible D gene (5 bases). Deletions cut 4 bases from V and 2 bases from J, with 8 bases between. CDR3 length: 14 residues. The V gene's germline CDR1 is SNHLY and CDR2 FYNNEI.

The rearrangement joins TRBV28 to TRBJ1-5; 9 bases fit TRBD1. The length of the CDR3 is 17 residues. Germline V gene data show CDR1 as MDHEN and CDR2 as SYDVKM. With V trimmed by 7 bases and J by 6 bases, 16 bases remained unmatched. CDR3 nucleotide sequence: TGTGCCAGCAATGGTGCCCGGGACAGGGCGGGGGGTCAGCCCCAGCATTTT. It codes for CASNGARDRAGGQPQHF.

This clone was recorded once. The J gene is TRBJ1-5, the V gene TRBV28, with a possible D match to TRBD1 (6 bases). V gave up 5 bases and J gave up 1 base, with 12 bases separating them. The CDR3 is made up of 15 amino acids. Germline assignment: CDR1 MDHEN and CDR2 SYDVKM. CDR3 DNA: TGTGCCAGCAGTCCCGGGACAACGAGCAATCAGCCCCAGCATTTT. Amino acid sequence: CASSPGTTSNQPQHF.

The V gene is TRBV30, the J gene TRBJ1-5; D is perhaps TRBD1 (6 bases). CDR3 size: 13 residues. Trimming took off 2 bases at V and 3 bases at J, with 8 bases between the two ends. In germline, CDR1 is GTSNPN, CDR2 SVGIG (reference sequence). The CDR3 sequence: CAWSQGPNQPQHF. CDR3 DNA: TGTGCCTGGAGTCAGGGGCCCAATCAGCCCCAGCATTTT. The whole variable domain, remainder taken from reference TRBV30 and TRBJ1-5, is SQTIHQWPATLVQPVGSPLSLECTVEGTSNPNLYWYRQAAGRGLQLLFYSVGIGQISSEVPQNLSASRPQDRQFILSSKKLLLSDSGFYLCAWSQGPNQPQHFGDGTRLSIL.

The genes are TRBV6-4 and TRBJ2-2; D is perhaps TRBD1 (5 bases). The V gene's germline CDR1 is MRHNA and CDR2 SNTAGT. The CDR3 contains 15 residues. The V end was cut by 4 bases, the J end by 6 bases, with 15 bases between. CDR3 residues: CASSGTQNSAGELFF. CDR3 bases: TGTGCCAGCAGTGGGACACAAAACAGCGCCGGGGAGCTGTTTTTT.

This clone has just a few counts. The chain employs TRBV27 and TRBJ1-2; D perhaps matches TRBD1 (5 bases). This CDR3 is 12 amino acids long. CDR1 is MNHEY, CDR2 SMNVEV, per germline (reference sequence). V was shortened by 2 bases and J by 5 bases, with 6 bases between the two germline ends. CDR3 in amino acids: CASSLKGYGYTF. The CDR3 DNA is TGTGCCAGCAGTTTAAAGGGGTATGGCTACACCTTC.

The table lists this clone with a few counts. The chain uses TRBV5-1 and TRBJ2-3; 8 bases agree with TRBD1. Germline lookup yields CDR1 SGHRS and CDR2 YFSETQ. The CDR3 is 16 amino acids. V was pared by 4 bases and J by 1 base, with 8 bases of the junction left unmatched. The CDR3 DNA sequence: TGCGCCAGCAGCCTGAACCCGACAGGGGGCACAGATACGCAGTATTTT. Residues: CASSLNPTGGTDTQYF.

The chain recombines TRBV29-1 with TRBJ1-1; D uncertain. Germline loops: CDR1 SQVTM, CDR2 ANQGSEA. This CDR3 spans 14 amino acids. The V and J ends lost 4 bases and 6 bases respectively, with 18 bases between them. The CDR3 region is CSVVGWGGLAEAFF. The CDR3 region has the DNA TGCAGCGTTGTCGGATGGGGAGGTCTCGCTGAAGCTTTCTTT.

The chain couples TRBV6-2 or TRBV6-3 to TRBJ1-5; no firm D call. The germline V gene encodes CDR1 MNHEY and CDR2 SVGEGT. V shed 2 bases and J shed 0 bases, with 14 bases lying between them. The CDR3 is 17 amino acids. For the CDR3, the DNA is TGTGCCAGCAGTTACCTCTCCGGAGGCTATAGCAATCAGCCCCAGCATTTT. This gives the protein CASSYLSGGYSNQPQHF.

The chain joins TRBV5-1 to TRBJ2-3; 14 bases map to TRBD2. The ends lost 0 bases at V and 5 bases at J; junction bases unmatched: 5. This CDR3 contains 17 residues. In germline, CDR1 is SGHRS, CDR2 YFSETQ. The chain's CDR3 is CASSLAGTSGSKDTQYF. The CDR3 DNA follows: TGCGCCAGCAGCTTGGCCGGGACTAGCGGGAGTAAAGATACGCAGTATTTT.

The V and J genes are TRBV6-5 and TRBJ2-7; D remains unclear. CDR1 and CDR2 from the germline V gene are MNHEY and SVGAGI. The CDR3 totals 15 residues. The V and J ends lost 0 bases and 2 bases respectively, with 11 bases between them. The DNA for the CDR3 is TGTGCCAGCAGTTACTCGTCTACCCAGGCCTACGAGCAGTACTTC. Amino acids: CASSYSSTQAYEQYF.

The V gene is TRBV7-2, the J gene TRBJ2-5, with TRBD2 matching over 14 bases. With V trimmed by 2 bases and J by 5 bases, 7 bases remained unmatched. Germline CDR1 and CDR2: SGHTA and FQGNSA. The CDR3 extends over 17 amino acids. The CDR3: CASSLYGTSGSGETQYF. In DNA, the CDR3 is TGTGCCAGCAGCTTATACGGGACTAGCGGGAGCGGGGAGACCCAGTACTTC. The variable domain in full, with the rest retrieved from reference TRBV7-2 and TRBJ2-5, is GAGVSQSPSNKVTEKGKDVELRCDPISGHTALYWYRQSLGQGLEFLIYFQGNSAPDKSGLPSDRFSAERTGGSVSTLTIQRTQQEDSAVYLCASSLYGTSGSGETQYFGPGTRLLVL.

The chain joins TRBV29-1 to TRBJ1-2; no reliable D call. Trimming cost V 4 bases and J 4 bases, with 10 bases left between them. Looked up from germline, CDR1 is SQVTM and CDR2 is ANQGSEA. CDR3 length: 12 residues. The CDR3 nucleotides read TGCAGCGTTGGGGGAGGGAGCTATGGCTACACCTTC. Protein sequence: CSVGGGSYGYTF.

This clone was found once. The V and J genes are TRBV5-4 and TRBJ1-2; a weak D match, TRBD1 (6 bases). The germline CDR1 and CDR2 sequences are SGHNT and YYREEE (reference sequence). The germline V and J ends were trimmed by 0 bases and 3 bases, with 9 bases remaining between them. This CDR3 spans 14 amino acids. The CDR3 is CASSLDRDDYGYTF. As DNA, the CDR3 is TGTGCCAGCAGCTTGGACAGGGATGACTATGGCTACACCTTC.

J is TRBJ2-6 and V is TRBV12-5, with 10 bases matching TRBD1. This CDR3 contains 19 residues. Germline values: CDR1 LGHNT, CDR2 FRNRAP. V lost 2 bases, J lost 2 bases, and 9 bases stayed unmatched. This CDR3 is CASGLLGTGEFPGANVLTF. The DNA of the CDR3 is TGTGCTAGTGGTTTGTTGGGGACAGGGGAGTTTCCTGGGGCCAACGTCCTGACTTTC.

The rearrangement uses TRBV2 and TRBJ1-2; 8 bases align to TRBD1. The V gene end was trimmed by 9 bases and the J gene end by 4 bases; junction bases not matched to a gene: 10. Germline V gives CDR1 SNHLY, CDR2 FYNNEI. The CDR3 consists of 14 residues. The CDR3 DNA reads TGTGCCAGTCTTCCGGGACAGGCGCTCTATGGCTACACCTTC. This gives the protein CASLPGQALYGYTF.

The gene calls are TRBV19 and TRBJ2-2; D gene ambiguous. The V and J ends lost 3 bases and 2 bases respectively, with 7 bases between them. The CDR3 is 14 residues long. Germline values: CDR1 LNHDA, CDR2 SQIVND (reference sequence). The CDR3 DNA sequence: TGTGCCAGTAGTATTAGTACCAACACCGGGGAGCTGTTTTTT. Its translation is CASSISTNTGELFF.

The chain carries TRBV28 and TRBJ2-3; 8 nucleotides agree with TRBD2. The CDR3 sequence is 14 residues long. The junction had 6 bases not matched to a gene; V was cut back by 5 bases and J by 5 bases. Germline V gene lookup returns CDR1 MDHEN and CDR2 SYDVKM. The CDR3 reads CASSRTSLEDTQYF. In DNA, the CDR3 is TGTGCCAGCAGTCGGACTAGCCTTGAAGATACGCAGTATTTT. The full variable domain, in which reference TRBV28 and TRBJ2-3 provide the parts outside the CDR3, is DVKVTQSSRYLVKRTGEKVFLECVQDMDHENMFWYRQDPGLGLRLIYFSYDVKMKEKGDIPEGYSVSREKKERFSLILESASTNQTSMYLCASSRTSLEDTQYFGPGTRLTVL.

The chain is built from TRBV7-6 and TRBJ2-2; D remains unclear. The length of the CDR3 is 11 residues. Germline V gene data show CDR1 as SGHVS and CDR2 as FNYEAQ. Trimming left V 1 base short and J 11 bases short, with 5 bases between. CDR3 nucleotide sequence: TGTGCCAGCAGCTTAGAACAAGAGCTGTTTTTT. This encodes CASSLEQELFF.

This clone was counted a single time. The rearrangement uses TRBV30 and TRBJ1-3; D remains unclear. The V end was cut by 2 bases, the J end by 8 bases, with 16 bases between. The CDR3 covers 14 residues. Germline CDR1 reads GTSNPN; CDR2 reads SVGIG (reference sequence). CDR3 residues: CAWSPSQVGHTIYF. CDR3 DNA: TGTGCCTGGAGTCCATCCCAGGTTGGGCACACCATATATTTT.

The DNA of the CDR3 is TGTGCCAGTAGTATGGGCGCGAATCAGCCCCAGCATTTT. Translated, it gives CASSMGANQPQHF. The chain couples TRBV19 to TRBJ1-5; D gene ambiguous. Per germline, CDR1 LNHDA and CDR2 SQIVND (reference sequence). This CDR3 spans 13 amino acids. V lost 3 bases to trimming and J lost 4 bases, with 7 bases between them.

The CDR3 protein is CASSTGTSTDTQYF. DNA for the CDR3: TGTGCCAGCAGTACCGGGACTAGCACAGATACGCAGTATTTT. The rearrangement joins TRBV2 to TRBJ2-3; the D gene is possibly TRBD2 (6 bases). CDR3 length equals 14 residues. CDR1 is SNHLY and CDR2 is FYNNEI in the germline V gene. The germline V and J ends were trimmed by 5 bases and 0 bases, with 9 bases remaining between them.

This clone turned up a few times. This chain uses TRBV5-4 with TRBJ2-2; D not resolved. The CDR3 covers 15 residues. Trimming pared 0 bases from V and 1 base from J, leaving 7 bases between. From germline, CDR1 is SGHNT and CDR2 YYREEE (reference sequence). CDR3 sequence reads: CASSLAQLNTGELFF. Here the CDR3 DNA reads TGTGCCAGCAGCTTGGCACAGCTGAACACCGGGGAGCTGTTTTTT.

The chain is built from TRBV27 and TRBJ2-3, with TRBD2 as a possible D gene (5 bases). V lost 4 bases, J lost 1 base, and 12 bases lay in between. Germline V lookup: CDR1 MNHEY, CDR2 SMNVEV (reference sequence). The CDR3 length is 15 residues. The CDR3 spells CASSSPSSGTDTQYF. Written as DNA, the CDR3 is TGTGCCAGCAGTTCCCCGAGTAGCGGCACAGATACGCAGTATTTT.

The J gene is TRBJ1-6, the V gene TRBV21-1; the D call of TRBD1 is as the table states it, not checked on the DNA. TRBV21-1 represents a pseudogene. The CDR3 has 14 amino acids. This chain's CDR3 is CASSKGQINSPLHF. CDR3 in DNA: TGTGCCAGCAGCAAGGGACAAATAAATTCACCCCTCCACTTT.

This clone was found a few times. V usage is TRBV29-1 and J usage is TRBJ1-3; TRBD1 agrees at 10 bases. V lost 8 bases to trimming and J lost 7 bases; unmatched junction nucleotides: 5. Germline lookup yields CDR1 SQVTM and CDR2 ANQGSEA. This CDR3 is 12 amino acids long. The DNA of the CDR3 is TGCAGCTTCCGACAGGGGGCGAACACCATATATTTT. Translated: CSFRQGANTIYF.

V is TRBV5-1 and J is TRBJ1-4; 8 positions agree with TRBD1. From germline, CDR1 is SGHRS and CDR2 YFSETQ. The CDR3 contains 17 residues. Germline trimming cut 2 bases from V and 2 bases from J; bases unmatched to any gene: 8. This chain's CDR3 is CASSFTGTGFTNEKLFF. The CDR3 DNA sequence: TGCGCCAGCAGCTTTACCGGGACAGGCTTTACTAATGAAAAACTGTTTTTT. Using reference TRBV5-1 and TRBJ1-4 for the parts outside the CDR3, the full variable domain is KAGVTQTPRYLIKTRGQQVTLSCSPISGHRSVSWYQQTPGQGLQFLFEYFSETQRNKGNFPGRFSGRQFSNSRSEMNVSTLELGDSALYLCASSFTGTGFTNEKLFFGSGTQLSVL.

The chain combines TRBV9 with TRBJ1-4, with TRBD1 as a possible D gene (5 bases). The CDR3 runs to 14 residues. Trimming pared 4 bases from V and 3 bases from J, leaving 10 bases between. The germline V gene encodes CDR1 SGDLS and CDR2 YYNGEE. This chain's CDR3 is CASSPPGANEKLFF. The CDR3 DNA follows: TGTGCCAGCAGCCCCCCGGGGGCTAATGAAAAACTGTTTTTT.

The chain uses TRBV6-5 and TRBJ2-5; TRBD2 aligns across 11 bases. This CDR3 comprises 15 residues. CDR1 MNHEY and CDR2 SVGAGI come from the germline V gene. V trimming: 0 bases; J trimming: 4 bases; junction bases outside the gene matches: 1. The DNA for the CDR3 is TGTGCCAGCAGTTACTCAGGACTAGCGGGAGAGACCCAGTACTTC. Amino acids: CASSYSGLAGETQYF.